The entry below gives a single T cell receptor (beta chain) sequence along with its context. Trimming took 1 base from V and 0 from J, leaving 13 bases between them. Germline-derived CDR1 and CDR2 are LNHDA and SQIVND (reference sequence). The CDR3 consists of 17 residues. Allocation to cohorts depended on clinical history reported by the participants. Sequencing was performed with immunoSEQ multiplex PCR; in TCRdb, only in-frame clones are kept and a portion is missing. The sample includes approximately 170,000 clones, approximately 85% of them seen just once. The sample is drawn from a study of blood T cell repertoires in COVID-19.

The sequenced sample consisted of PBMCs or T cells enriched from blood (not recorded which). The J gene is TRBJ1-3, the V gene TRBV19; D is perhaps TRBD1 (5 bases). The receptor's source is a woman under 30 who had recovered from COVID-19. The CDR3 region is CASSIGGRVNSGNTIYF. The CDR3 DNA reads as TGTGCCAGTAGTATAGGCGGCAGGGTAAACTCTGGAAACACCATATATTTT. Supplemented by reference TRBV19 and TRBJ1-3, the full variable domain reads DGGITQSPKYLFRKEGQNVTLSCEQNLNHDAMYWYRQDPGQGLRLIYYSQIVNDFQKGDIAEGYSVSREKKESFPLTVTSAQKNPTAFYLCASSIGGRVNSGNTIYFGEGSWLTVV.